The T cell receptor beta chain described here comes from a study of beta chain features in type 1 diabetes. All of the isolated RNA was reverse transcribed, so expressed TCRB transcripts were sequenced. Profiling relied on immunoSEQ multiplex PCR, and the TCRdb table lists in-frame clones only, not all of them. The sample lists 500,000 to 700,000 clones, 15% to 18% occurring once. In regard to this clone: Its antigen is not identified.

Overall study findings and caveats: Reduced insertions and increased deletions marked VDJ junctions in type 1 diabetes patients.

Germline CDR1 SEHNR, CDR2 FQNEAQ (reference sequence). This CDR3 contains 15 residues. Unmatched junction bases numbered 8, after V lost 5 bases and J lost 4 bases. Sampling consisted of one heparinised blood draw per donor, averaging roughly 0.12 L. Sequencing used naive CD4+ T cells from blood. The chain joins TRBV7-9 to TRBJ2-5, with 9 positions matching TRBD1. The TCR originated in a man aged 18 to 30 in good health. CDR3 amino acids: CASSVGQGKLETQYF. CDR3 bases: TGTGCCAGCAGCGTGGGACAGGGAAAATTAGAGACCCAGTACTTC.